The 29 T cell receptor beta chains given below trace back to one sample, sequenced in a study of blood T cell repertoires in COVID-19. The method was immunoSEQ multiplex PCR; TCRdb's version includes in-frame clones alone and lacks a portion of them. The sample includes roughly 520,000 clones, 85% to 90% of them seen just once. Sequenced input: PBMCs or T cells enriched from blood (not recorded which). All receptors derive from a woman aged 35 to 49 who had recovered from COVID-19.

This chain uses TRBV7-6 with TRBJ2-7, with 9 positions matching TRBD2. The CDR3 has 16 amino acids. Germline values: CDR1 SGHVS, CDR2 FNYEAQ. J lost 3 bases, V lost 7 bases, and 13 bases had no gene match. The CDR3 here is CASTTLPSSGNYEQYF. The DNA of the CDR3 is TGTGCCAGCACCACCTTGCCCTCTAGCGGGAACTACGAGCAGTACTTC.

CDR3 residues: CASSPMDRESQPQHF. The CDR3 DNA follows: TGTGCCAGCTCACCGATGGACAGGGAAAGTCAGCCCCAGCATTTT. The chain carries TRBV18 and TRBJ1-5; 8 bases line up with TRBD1. V shed 3 bases and J 6 bases; nucleotides not matched to a gene: 7. Germline V gives CDR1 KGHSH, CDR2 LQKENI. This CDR3 is 15 amino acids long. The entire variable domain, with the rest obtained from reference TRBV18 and TRBJ1-5, is as follows: NAGVMQNPRHLVRRRGQEARLRCSPMKGHSHVYWYRQLPEEGLKFMVYLQKENIIDESGMPKERFSAEFPKEGPSILRIQQVVRGDSAAYFCASSPMDRESQPQHFGDGTRLSIL.

The chain recombines TRBV5-4 with TRBJ2-1, with D perhaps matching TRBD1 (6 bases). This CDR3 spans 15 amino acids. The V gene's germline CDR1 is SGHNT and CDR2 YYREEE (reference sequence). V was cut by 0 bases and J by 7 bases, with 14 bases left in between. CDR3 nucleotide sequence: TGTGCCAGCAGCTTGGCCTTGGGAACAGGGAATGAGCAGTTCTTC. This translates into CASSLALGTGNEQFF. The full variable domain, completed using reference TRBV5-4 and TRBJ2-1, is ETGVTQSPTHLIKTRGQQVTLRCSSQSGHNTVSWYQQALGQGPQFIFQYYREEENGRGNFPPRFSGLQFPNYSSELNVNALELDDSALYLCASSLALGTGNEQFFGPGTRLTVL.

The chain employs TRBV6-5 and TRBJ1-4; weak D call: TRBD1 (6 bases). CDR1 is MNHEY and CDR2 is SVGAGI in the germline V gene. Trimming removed 5 bases from V and 8 bases from J, with 12 bases in between. CDR3 length equals 13 residues. CDR3 protein: CASSHREMEKLFF. The CDR3 DNA reads as TGTGCCAGCAGTCACAGGGAGATGGAAAAACTGTTTTTT.

The rearrangement joins TRBV5-6 to TRBJ1-2; 9 bases are a match to TRBD1. The germline gives CDR1 SGHDT, CDR2 YYEEEE. The CDR3 loop spans 14 amino acids. After removal of 3 bases from V and 6 bases from J, the junction contained 6 bases not matched to a gene. The CDR3 protein is CASSSPGQGDGYTF. The DNA of the CDR3 is TGTGCCAGCAGCTCTCCGGGACAGGGAGATGGCTACACCTTC.

The rearrangement uses TRBV25-1 and TRBJ2-2, with 7 bases matching TRBD2. The CDR3 contains 14 residues. J lost 5 bases, V lost 5 bases, and 5 bases had no gene match. Germline values: CDR1 MGHDK, CDR2 SYGVNS. CDR3 residues: CASSQAGSTGELFF. CDR3 nucleotides: TGTGCCAGCAGTCAAGCGGGATCGACCGGGGAGCTGTTTTTT.

The chain carries TRBV29-1 and TRBJ2-7, with 7 bases fitting TRBD2. Germline CDR1 and CDR2: SQVTM and ANQGSEA. This CDR3 has 13 amino acids. V was pared by 1 base and J by 4 bases, with 4 bases of the junction left unmatched. The DNA for the CDR3 is TGCAGCGTTGAAGCTAGCGGTACTTACGAGCAGTACTTC. It translates to CSVEASGTYEQYF.

The gene calls are TRBV18 and TRBJ1-4; TRBD1 agrees at 7 bases. Germline V lookup: CDR1 KGHSH, CDR2 LQKENI. CDR3 length: 17 residues. V gave up 3 bases and J gave up 7 bases; unmatched junction bases: 14. For the CDR3, the DNA is TGTGCCAGCTCACCGCTCCCCACACAGGGGTGGAGTGAAAAACTGTTTTTT. This gives the protein CASSPLPTQGWSEKLFF.

The chain is built from TRBV20-1 and TRBJ1-1; tentative D call: TRBD1 (5 bases). V lost 3 bases, J lost 8 bases, and 13 bases lay in between. The germline V gene encodes CDR1 DFQATT and CDR2 SNEGSKA (reference sequence). The CDR3 runs 12 residues. The CDR3: CSASGQGREAFF. CDR3 bases: TGCAGTGCTAGTGGGCAGGGTAGAGAAGCTTTCTTT.

This clone occurred a few times. V and J are TRBV2 and TRBJ1-1, with D possibly being TRBD1 (6 bases). This CDR3 is built from 14 residues. CDR1 SNHLY and CDR2 FYNNEI come from the germline V gene. V gave up 8 bases and J gave up 3 bases, with 16 bases separating them. CDR3 nucleotides: TGTGCCAGCGGGTACAGGGCAGGGCACACTGAAGCTTTCTTT. Amino acids: CASGYRAGHTEAFF.

The chain carries TRBV14 and TRBJ2-7, with 7 bases matching TRBD1. Germline loops: CDR1 SGHDN, CDR2 FVKESK. J lost 3 bases, V lost 0 bases, and 5 bases had no gene match. The CDR3 totals 15 residues. The CDR3 region has the DNA TGTGCCAGCAGCCAAGACCCGACAGGGATCTACGAGCAGTACTTC. As protein: CASSQDPTGIYEQYF.

The rearrangement links TRBV19 to TRBJ1-5; D might be TRBD1 (5 bases). Trimming removed 4 bases from V and 5 bases from J, with 9 bases in between. The germline gives CDR1 LNHDA, CDR2 SQIVND (reference sequence). This CDR3 is 13 amino acids long. CDR3 sequence reads: CASSTDSHQPQHF. In nucleotides, the CDR3 is TGTGCCAGTAGTACTGACAGCCATCAGCCCCAGCATTTT.

The chain has TRBV30 and TRBJ2-7, with D possibly being TRBD1 (6 bases). The germline V gene encodes CDR1 GTSNPN and CDR2 SVGIG (reference sequence). The CDR3 spans 11 residues. V lost 7 bases and J 3 bases, leaving 10 bases between the germline ends. CDR3 sequence (DNA): TGTGCCTTCCAAGGGGGCTACGAGCAGTACTTC. This gives the protein CAFQGGYEQYF.

The rearrangement links TRBV19 to TRBJ2-1, with D hard to call. Trimming stripped 7 bases from V and 0 bases from J, with 4 bases between. Germline V gene lookup returns CDR1 LNHDA and CDR2 SQIVND (reference sequence). The CDR3 is made up of 12 amino acids. CDR3 sequence reads: CASISSYNEQFF. CDR3 sequence (DNA): TGTGCCAGTATCAGCTCCTACAATGAGCAGTTCTTC.

The chain links TRBV19 to TRBJ1-3; TRBD1 aligns across 8 bases. J was trimmed by 3 bases and V by 5 bases; bases with no gene match: 3. The CDR3 is 14 residues long. Germline CDR1 and CDR2: LNHDA and SQIVND (reference sequence). CDR3 protein: CASSDRGGGNTIYF. In DNA form, the CDR3 reads TGTGCCAGTAGTGACAGGGGAGGTGGAAACACCATATATTTT.

This clone was detected only once. The chain recombines TRBV11-3 with TRBJ1-1, with 9 nucleotides matching TRBD1. Per germline, CDR1 SGHNT and CDR2 YENEEA. This CDR3 contains 18 residues. Germline trimming cut 6 bases from V and 3 bases from J; bases unmatched to any gene: 17. The CDR3 DNA reads TGTGCCAGCAGACGTCCGCAAGTTACAGGGGGCTTGGACACTGAAGCTTTCTTT. It specifies CASRRPQVTGGLDTEAFF.

J is TRBJ2-3 and V is TRBV24-1, with D uncertain. Trimming left V 2 bases short and J 4 bases short, with 9 bases between. Germline V gives CDR1 KGHDR, CDR2 SFDVKD. The CDR3 runs to 14 residues. The CDR3 bases are TGTGCCACCAGTGATTCCATCCTAGCAGATACGCAGTATTTT. Amino acids: CATSDSILADTQYF.

The chain uses TRBV6-5 and TRBJ2-3; TRBD1 aligns across 9 bases. Germline lookup yields CDR1 MNHEY and CDR2 SVGAGI. The CDR3 is 14 residues long. J was trimmed by 4 bases and V by 8 bases; bases with no gene match: 7. In DNA, the CDR3 is TGTGCCAGCTGGGGGACAGGGCACGCAGATACGCAGTATTTT. Residues: CASWGTGHADTQYF.

This chain links TRBV15 with TRBJ1-2; 9 nucleotides agree with TRBD1. V trimming: 5 bases; J trimming: 5 bases; junction bases outside the gene matches: 3. The CDR3 covers 13 residues. Germline V gene data show CDR1 as LNHNV and CDR2 as YYDKDF (reference sequence). CDR3 sequence: CATSAGTGYGYTF. CDR3 nucleotide sequence: TGTGCCACCAGCGCCGGGACAGGGTATGGCTACACCTTC.

This chain links TRBV21-1 with TRBJ1-5; TRBD1, the table's D call, was not compared with the DNA. TRBV21-1 is annotated as a pseudogene. The CDR3 sequence is 17 residues long. The CDR3 sequence: CASSQNLGTASNQPQHF. For the CDR3, the DNA is TGTGCCAGCAGCCAAAATCTTGGGACAGCTAGCAATCAGCCCCAGCATTTT.

This clone was seen once. The V call is TRBV6-5, the J call TRBJ1-2, with 7 bases identical to TRBD1. The CDR3 has 13 residues. CDR1 is MNHEY, CDR2 SVGAGI, per germline. Trimming at V came to 4 bases and at J to 5 bases, leaving 4 bases not matched to a gene. The CDR3 region is CASSWGRGYGYTF. CDR3 DNA: TGTGCCAGCAGTTGGGGCAGGGGGTATGGCTACACCTTC.

The V and J genes are TRBV5-6 and TRBJ2-7, with TRBD2 as a possible D gene (5 bases). The germline V and J ends were trimmed by 0 bases and 3 bases, with 19 bases remaining between them. CDR1 is SGHDT, CDR2 YYEEEE, per germline. This CDR3 region has 17 residues. The CDR3 loop reads CASSLASRGTGNYEQYF. The DNA for the CDR3 is TGTGCCAGCAGCTTGGCGTCTCGTGGTACGGGGAACTACGAGCAGTACTTC.

The V gene is TRBV19, the J gene TRBJ1-2, with TRBD1 matching over 7 bases. Germline V lookup: CDR1 LNHDA, CDR2 SQIVND (reference sequence). The CDR3 runs to 14 residues. The V and J ends lost 4 bases and 8 bases, in that order; junction bases with no gene match: 10. The CDR3, as DNA: TGTGCCAGTAGTAACGGACAGGTTTTGACCGGCTACACCTTC. Translated, it gives CASSNGQVLTGYTF.

This chain links TRBV7-2 with TRBJ2-1, with 7 bases matching TRBD1. The CDR3 loop spans 12 amino acids. CDR1 and CDR2 (germline): SGHTA, FQGNSA. V shed 0 bases and J 13 bases; nucleotides not matched to a gene: 3. The CDR3 DNA reads TGTGCCAGCAGCTTAGCGAACAGGGGTCAGTTCTTC. Protein product: CASSLANRGQFF.

Turning to this clone: Other DNA sequences of this sample code for an identical CDR3. This chain links TRBV18 with TRBJ2-2, with D possibly matching TRBD2 (5 bases). Trimming took off 0 bases at V and 5 bases at J, with 7 bases between the two ends. Germline lookup yields CDR1 KGHSH and CDR2 LQKENI. The CDR3 covers 14 residues. The CDR3, as DNA: TGTGCCAGCTCACCACCTGAGGGAACCGGGGAGCTGTTTTTT. Translation: CASSPPEGTGELFF.

This chain uses TRBV6-6 with TRBJ1-1; D is possibly TRBD1 (5 bases). In germline, CDR1 is MNHNY, CDR2 SVGAGI (reference sequence). The CDR3 runs 14 residues. The V end lost 0 bases, the J end lost 3 bases, and 8 bases lay between the germline ends. The CDR3 sequence: CASSYSTRDTEAFF. In DNA form, the CDR3 reads TGTGCCAGCAGTTACTCGACCAGGGACACTGAAGCTTTCTTT.

The chain carries TRBV2 and TRBJ2-6; TRBD2 might be the D (6 bases). The germline V gene has CDR1 SNHLY and CDR2 FYNNEI. The CDR3 spans 16 residues. V was pared by 2 bases and J by 2 bases, with 10 bases between. In DNA form, the CDR3 reads TGTGCCAGCAGTGAATTGGGGGGTGCTGGGGCCAACGTCCTGACTTTC. Translation: CASSELGGAGANVLTF.

The V gene is TRBV14, the J gene TRBJ1-2; TRBD1 matches at 8 bases. This CDR3 contains 15 residues. The V segment lost 0 bases and the J segment 6 bases; nucleotides outside the gene matches: 6. Germline lookup yields CDR1 SGHDN and CDR2 FVKESK. The CDR3 sequence: CASSQDRGRGHGYTF. The DNA of the CDR3 is TGTGCCAGCAGCCAAGATCGGGGCAGGGGGCATGGCTACACCTTC.

As to this clone: One junction end does not reproduce the germline sequence, and a read error may be involved. This chain joins TRBV7-2 and TRBJ1-5; unclear D gene. This CDR3 is built from 13 residues. CDR1 SGHTA and CDR2 FQGNSA come from the germline V gene. The CDR3 region has the DNA TGTGCCAGCAGCTTAGACTACTTCTCTGGCCTGATTTTT. Amino acids: CASSLDYFSGLIF.